The clone carrying this TCR beta chain was seen a few times. Its antigen is unidentified. The sample belongs to a study of T cells after yellow fever vaccination. CDR1 is MGHRA and CDR2 is YSYEKL in the germline V gene. CDR3 length equals 14 residues. V was pared by 1 base and J by 9 bases, with 2 bases of the junction left unmatched. Study-wide points: Booster samples showed a return of most primary-vaccination clones (about 96% CD4, approximately 90% CD8).

They built TCR cDNA with 5'RACE template switching, a step that put in a universal primer site and UMIs. A single record per CDR3 protein comes from TCRdb applying MiXCR to the 5' RACE reads. Of a few hundred thousand distinct CDR3 sequences listed, about 4% were seen once; the top ten hold approximately 23%. This sample comprised PBMCs, obtained 5 days after the yellow fever booster vaccination. The clonotype originates from a man between 18 and 29 years old who received the YFV17D yellow fever vaccine. V gene TRBV4-1 combines with J gene TRBJ2-1; 11 bases agree with TRBD1. The CDR3 DNA reads as TGCGCCAGCAGCCAAGTGGGACAGGGGGGTGAGCAGTTCTTC. Translation gives CASSQVGQGGEQFF.